The sequence of this T cell receptor (beta chain) was determined in a study of T-cell reconstitution after alpha-beta-depleted transplantation in children. TCRbeta library preparation incorporated unique molecular identifiers. In TCRdb, the PCR reads were re-called with MiXCR into one record per CDR3 protein. The sample records 700,000 to 950,000 distinct CDR3 sequences, 16% being singletons. The CDR3 is 16 amino acids. With 6 bases removed from V and 0 bases from J, the gap between germline ends came to 15 bases. The germline CDR1 and CDR2 sequences are MDHEN and SYDVKM. Regarding this clonotype: The antigen is not known.

The study, taken as a whole, reports: Several hundred graft clones that had expanded were reportedly the source of alpha-beta T cells about two months after transplant. Day-60 TCRbeta diversity that was high in some patients was derived from surviving recipient T cells and thymic progenitors.

The source was PBMCs, mostly from graft donor cells, collected 360 days after TCRalphabeta/CD19-depleted stem cell transplant. J is TRBJ2-1 and V is TRBV28; D may correspond to TRBD1 or TRBD2 (6 bases each). The TCR was taken from a male patient between 5 and 17 years old who had a stem cell transplant for acute lymphoblastic leukemia, so the T cells may come from the graft donor. The CDR3 here is CASRGYGGHSYNEQFF. As DNA, the CDR3 is TGTGCCAGCAGGGGATATGGGGGGCACTCCTACAATGAGCAGTTCTTC.